The rows below give T cell receptor beta chains drawn from one sample of a study of OX40 agonist ivuxolimab in advanced cancers. Produced via immunoSEQ multiplex PCR; TCRdb's table is partial and in-frame only. The table has tens of thousands of clones, 87% seen once. The specimen was CD4+ or CD8+ T cells sorted from blood, collected in a trial of the OX40 agonist ivuxolimab. The receptors were sampled from an adult with an advanced solid tumor such as melanoma, head and neck, liver or kidney cancer. Both conserved end residues are part of each CDR3. The D gene is left open where the match is weak. The size field is filled for only some rows; it gives once, few, many or a size class.

v_gene,j_gene,abundance,d_gene,CDR3nt,CDR3aa
TRBV5-6,TRBJ1-4,NA,NA,TGTGCCAGCAGCCCGGTGGGGGCGCGCGAAAAACTGTTTTTT,CASSPVGAREKLFF
TRBV27,TRBJ1-2,NA,NA,TGTGCCAGCAGGTCAACGAACTATGGCTACACCTTC,CASRSTNYGYTF
TRBV10-1,TRBJ2-2,NA,NA,TGCGCCAGCAGTGAGGACCGAAAGCAGACCGGGGAGCTGTTTTTT,CASSEDRKQTGELFF
TRBV27,TRBJ2-3,NA,TRBD2,TGTGCCAGCAGCTTACTAGCGGGGGGACCAGATACGCAGTATTTT,CASSLLAGGPDTQYF
TRBV7-8,TRBJ2-1,NA,TRBD2,TGTGCCAGCAGCTTAGGCGGTCTAGCGGGGGGGCGAGTTGACAATGAGCAGTTCTTC,CASSLGGLAGGRVDNEQFF
TRBV15,TRBJ2-1,NA,NA,TGTGCCACCAGCAGAGATCAAGGGGGTCCTTACAATGAGCAGTTCTTC,CATSRDQGGPYNEQFF
TRBV2,TRBJ2-2,NA,TRBD1,TGTGCCAGCAACGGACAGGGGGAGGTAGCCGGGGAGCTGTTTTTT,CASNGQGEVAGELFF
TRBV30,TRBJ1-1,NA,NA,TGTGCCTGGACCGGACAGTGGGCTGAAGCTTTCTTT,CAWTGQWAEAFF
TRBV5-4,TRBJ1-1,NA,NA,TGTGCCAGCAGCCGTCAGCCGAACACTGAAGCTTTCTTT,CASSRQPNTEAFF
TRBV19,TRBJ1-4,NA,NA,TGTGCCAGTACTCAGTTTGCTGAAAAACTGTTTTTT,CASTQFAEKLFF
TRBV7-2,TRBJ2-7,NA,NA,TGCCAGCAGCTTACCCTACTCCGGGTAGCACCCCCTCGAGAGCAGTACTTC,CQQLTLLRVAPPREQYF
TRBV7-9,TRBJ1-5,NA,NA,TGTGCCAGCAGCCTCGACGGCCGGCCCCAGCATTTT,CASSLDGRPQHF
TRBV7-9,TRBJ1-1,few,NA,TGTGCCAGCAGCTTGGGGTCGAGTGAAGCTTTCTTT,CASSLGSSEAFF
TRBV5-6,TRBJ1-1,NA,TRBD1,TGTGCCAGCAGCTTGACAGGGGATGAAGCTTTCTTT,CASSLTGDEAFF
TRBV4-2,TRBJ1-6,once,NA,TGTGCCAGCAGCCATCCTTATTCACCCCTCCACTTT,CASSHPYSPLHF
TRBV6-5,TRBJ1-1,NA,NA,TGTGCCAGCCGCCAGGGAAACACTGAAGCTTTCTTT,CASRQGNTEAFF